The 13 T cell receptor beta chains listed next were all sequenced from one sample in a study of blood T cells in healthy people across ages. Primed by a sample-barcoded 5' primer and a J-beta primer mix, a second PCR proceeded for 7 to 11 cycles. TCRdb reprocessed the 5' RACE reads via MiXCR and lists one record per CDR3 protein. In the table there are under 800,000 distinct CDR3 sequences, roughly 43% of which are singletons. Sequenced sample: blood. These receptors came from a woman in her sixties or seventies in good health.

This clonotype has only a few counts. The chain couples TRBV6-1 to TRBJ2-7; TRBD1 matches at 7 bases. V lost 3 bases, J lost 3 bases, and 8 bases stayed unmatched. The germline V gene has CDR1 MNHNS and CDR2 SASEGT. CDR3 length: 15 amino acids. CDR3 nucleotide sequence: TGTGCCAGCAGTGATATTGACAGGGACGTCTACGAGCAGTACTTC. Amino acids: CASSDIDRDVYEQYF.

J is TRBJ1-1 and V is TRBV11-2; 9 positions match TRBD1. The germline gives CDR1 SGHAT, CDR2 FQNNGV. This CDR3 comprises 16 residues. With 1 base clipped from V and 1 base from J, the junction kept 4 bases outside the gene matches. The CDR3 sequence: CASSLVGTGRNTEAFF. CDR3 nucleotides: TGTGCCAGCAGCTTAGTGGGGACAGGGAGGAACACTGAAGCTTTCTTT.

CDR3 coding DNA: TGTGCCAGCAGGGGGGTGGACACCGGGGAGCTGTTTTTT. Translating it yields CASRGVDTGELFF. This chain links TRBV12-3 or TRBV12-4 with TRBJ2-2; D is tentatively TRBD1 or TRBD2 (5 bases each). V lost 6 bases to trimming and J lost 3 bases, with 8 bases between them. The CDR3 length is 13 residues.

The chain employs TRBV3-1 and TRBJ1-5; D not certain. The ends were cut back, 0 bases at V and 9 bases at J, with 12 bases in the middle. The CDR3 contains 14 residues. Germline V gene data show CDR1 as LGHDT and CDR2 as YNNKEL (reference sequence). The DNA of the CDR3 is TGTGCCAGCAGCCAAGATGTGGGAGGAGGGCCCCAGCATTTT. It codes for CASSQDVGGGPQHF.

This clonotype was counted once. The V call is TRBV7-9, the J call TRBJ2-7; 12 bases are shared with TRBD2. The CDR3 contains 15 residues. J gave up 7 bases and V 4 bases, and 8 bases lay outside the gene matches. Germline V gene lookup returns CDR1 SEHNR and CDR2 FQNEAQ (reference sequence). The CDR3 region has the DNA TGTGCCAGCAGCTACCTAGCGGGGGGGGACAATGAGCAGTACTTC. Its protein product is CASSYLAGGDNEQYF.

The chain uses TRBV20-1 and TRBJ2-5; D is unresolved. The CDR3 covers 14 residues. Germline V gene sequence: CDR1 DFQATT, CDR2 SNEGSKA (reference sequence). V was cut by 1 base and J by 4 bases, with 13 bases left in between. CDR3 bases: TGCAGTGCTAGAGTAACGGCCAACCCAGAGACCCAGTACTTC. It translates to CSARVTANPETQYF.

CDR3 amino acids: CASSFRTGLEYEQYF. CDR3 bases: TGTGCCAGCAGCTTCCGGACAGGGTTGGAATACGAGCAGTACTTC. This chain uses TRBV11-2 with TRBJ2-7; 8 bases match TRBD1. Per the germline V gene, CDR1 is SGHAT and CDR2 is FQNNGV. The V segment lost 3 bases and the J segment 4 bases; nucleotides outside the gene matches: 8. CDR3 length: 15 residues.

This chain connects TRBV6-2 or TRBV6-3 to TRBJ2-1; possibly TRBD2 for D (6 bases). The CDR3 has 15 amino acids. V lost 6 bases, J lost 7 bases, and 19 bases lay in between. Looked up from germline, CDR1 is MNHEY and CDR2 is SVGEGT. CDR3 region: CASRSLARATNEQFF. CDR3 DNA: TGTGCCAGCAGGTCACTAGCACGGGCTACTAATGAGCAGTTCTTC.

The chain links TRBV20-1 to TRBJ2-1, with D unclear. Germline CDR1 and CDR2: DFQATT and SNEGSKA (reference sequence). Deletions cut 5 bases from V and 6 bases from J, with 20 bases between. CDR3 length: 15 amino acids. The CDR3 here is CSAPPKLLDTNEQFF. For the CDR3, the DNA is TGCAGTGCTCCTCCCAAGCTCCTCGACACCAATGAGCAGTTCTTC.

This clonotype showed up just a few times. This chain connects TRBV9 to TRBJ1-2; 9 bases agree with TRBD1. CDR1 is SGDLS, CDR2 YYNGEE, per germline. The V and J ends lost 2 bases and 7 bases, in that order; junction bases with no gene match: 6. There are 14 residues in the CDR3. CDR3 protein: CASSVAQGASGYTF. Here the CDR3 DNA reads TGTGCCAGCAGCGTTGCACAGGGGGCTAGTGGCTACACCTTC.

A few counts support this clonotype. CDR3 DNA sequence: TGTGCCACCAGTGACACGGGACAGGGCTACAATGAGCAGTTCTTC. Translated, it gives CATSDTGQGYNEQFF. The rearrangement links TRBV24-1 to TRBJ2-1; 9 nucleotides align to TRBD1. The V gene's germline CDR1 is KGHDR and CDR2 SFDVKD. The length of the CDR3 is 15 residues. V lost 4 bases and J lost 3; bases outside the gene matches: 3.

The chain recombines TRBV18 with TRBJ2-4, with TRBD2 matching 9 bases. CDR1 KGHSH and CDR2 LQKENI come from the germline V gene. Germline trimming cut 1 base from V and 6 bases from J; bases unmatched to any gene: 10. CDR3 length: 17 residues. The CDR3 DNA sequence: TGTGCCAGCTCACCACAACCCGCGGGGGGGCTTGGAAACATTCAGTACTTC. Its protein product is CASSPQPAGGLGNIQYF.

The chain uses TRBV5-1 and TRBJ1-2; D remains ambiguous. Germline lookup yields CDR1 SGHRS and CDR2 YFSETQ. The CDR3 length is 14 residues. The V end lost 3 bases, the J end lost 2 bases, and 11 bases lay between the germline ends. CDR3 loop: CASSSFTENYGYTF. The DNA for the CDR3 is TGCGCCAGCAGCTCATTCACAGAGAACTATGGCTACACCTTC.